These 3 T cell receptor beta chains were all obtained from the same sample, sequenced in a study of blood T cell repertoires in COVID-19. Produced via immunoSEQ multiplex PCR; TCRdb's table is partial and in-frame only. Of around 62,000 clones listed, 70% to 90% were seen once; the top ten hold about 1.4%. Sequenced input: peripheral blood. The receptors stem from a man in his 60s with acute or convalescent COVID-19.

The chain has TRBV11-1 and TRBJ2-5, with 9 bases that match TRBD2. The CDR3 consists of 15 residues. Germline-derived CDR1 and CDR2 are SGHAT and FQDESV (reference sequence). V was pared by 5 bases and J by 5 bases, with 9 bases of the junction left unmatched. The CDR3 loop reads CASSPWGAGGETQYF. In DNA, the CDR3 is TGTGCCAGCAGCCCTTGGGGAGCGGGAGGTGAGACCCAGTACTTC. The variable domain in full, with the rest retrieved from reference TRBV11-1 and TRBJ2-5, is EAEVAQSPRYKITEKSQAVAFWCDPISGHATLYWYRQILGQGPELLVQFQDESVVDDSQLPKDRFSAERLKGVDSTLKIQPAELGDSAMYLCASSPWGAGGETQYFGPGTRLLVL.

In DNA form, the CDR3 reads TGTGCCAGCAGCTTAACGTTCACAGGGGACTATGGCTACACCTTC. This gives the protein CASSLTFTGDYGYTF. The chain couples TRBV11-2 to TRBJ1-2; TRBD1 aligns across 7 bases. There are 15 residues in the CDR3. The germline V gene encodes CDR1 SGHAT and CDR2 FQNNGV. V shed 2 bases, J shed 3 bases, and the junction held 6 bases outside the gene matches.

The CDR3: CASSRLGRGAVGELFF. CDR3 nucleotide sequence: TGTGCCAGCAGTCGCCTGGGGCGCGGGGCGGTCGGGGAGCTGTTTTTT. The V call is TRBV27, the J call TRBJ2-2; D is perhaps TRBD2 (6 bases). Trimming removed 5 bases from V and 7 bases from J, with 20 bases in between. The CDR3 loop spans 16 amino acids. Germline lookup yields CDR1 MNHEY and CDR2 SMNVEV (reference sequence).